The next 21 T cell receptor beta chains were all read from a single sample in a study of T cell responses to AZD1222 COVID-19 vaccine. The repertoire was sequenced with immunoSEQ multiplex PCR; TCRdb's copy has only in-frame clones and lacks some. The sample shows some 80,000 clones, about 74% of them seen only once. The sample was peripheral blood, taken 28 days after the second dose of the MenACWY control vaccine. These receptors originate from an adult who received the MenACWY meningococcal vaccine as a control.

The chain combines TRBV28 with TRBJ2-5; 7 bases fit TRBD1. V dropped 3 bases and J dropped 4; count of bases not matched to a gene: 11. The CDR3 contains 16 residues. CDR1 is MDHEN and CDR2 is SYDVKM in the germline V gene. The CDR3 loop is CASSLGQTTWGETQYF. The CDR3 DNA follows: TGTGCCAGCAGTTTGGGACAGACCACCTGGGGAGAGACCCAGTACTTC.

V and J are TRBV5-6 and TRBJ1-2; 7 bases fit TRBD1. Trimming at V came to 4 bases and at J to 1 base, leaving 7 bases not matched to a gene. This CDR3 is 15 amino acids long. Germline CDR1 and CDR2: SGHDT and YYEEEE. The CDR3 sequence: CASSRTGTDNYGYTF. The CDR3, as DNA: TGTGCCAGCAGCCGGACCGGGACAGATAACTATGGCTACACCTTC.

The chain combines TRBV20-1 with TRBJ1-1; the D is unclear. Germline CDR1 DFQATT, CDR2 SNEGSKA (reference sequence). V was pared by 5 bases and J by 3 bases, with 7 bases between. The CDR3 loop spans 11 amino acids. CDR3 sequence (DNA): TGCAGTGCTCTGGAGGACACTGAAGCTTTCTTT. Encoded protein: CSALEDTEAFF.

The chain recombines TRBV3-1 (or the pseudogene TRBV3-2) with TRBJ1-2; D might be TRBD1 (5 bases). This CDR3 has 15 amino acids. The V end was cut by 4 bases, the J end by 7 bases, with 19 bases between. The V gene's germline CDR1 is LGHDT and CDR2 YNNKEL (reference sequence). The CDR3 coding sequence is TGTGCCAGCAGCCCATCAGGGAGGGCAGGAGGTGGCTACACCTTC. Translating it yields CASSPSGRAGGGYTF.

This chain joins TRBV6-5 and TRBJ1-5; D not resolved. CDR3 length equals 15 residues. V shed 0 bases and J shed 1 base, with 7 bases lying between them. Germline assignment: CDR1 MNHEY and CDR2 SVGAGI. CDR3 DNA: TGTGCCAGCAGTTACTCGGGGTCGAGCAATCAGCCCCAGCATTTT. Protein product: CASSYSGSSNQPQHF.

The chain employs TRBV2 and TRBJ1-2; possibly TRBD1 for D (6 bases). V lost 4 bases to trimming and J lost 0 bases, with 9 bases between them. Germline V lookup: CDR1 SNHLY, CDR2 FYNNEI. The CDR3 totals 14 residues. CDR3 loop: CASSGDTANYGYTF. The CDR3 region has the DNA TGTGCCAGCAGTGGGGACACGGCTAACTATGGCTACACCTTC.

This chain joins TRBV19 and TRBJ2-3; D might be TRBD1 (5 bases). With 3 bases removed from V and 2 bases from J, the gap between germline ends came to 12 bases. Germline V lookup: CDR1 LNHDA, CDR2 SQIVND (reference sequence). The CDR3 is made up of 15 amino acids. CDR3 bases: TGTGCCAGTAGTATGGTTGCGACAGCCACAGATACGCAGTATTTT. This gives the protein CASSMVATATDTQYF.

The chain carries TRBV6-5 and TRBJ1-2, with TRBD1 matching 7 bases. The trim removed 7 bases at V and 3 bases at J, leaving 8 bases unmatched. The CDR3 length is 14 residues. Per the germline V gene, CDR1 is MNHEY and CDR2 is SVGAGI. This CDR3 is CASTRQGGHYGYTF. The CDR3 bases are TGTGCCAGCACAAGACAGGGAGGACACTATGGCTACACCTTC.

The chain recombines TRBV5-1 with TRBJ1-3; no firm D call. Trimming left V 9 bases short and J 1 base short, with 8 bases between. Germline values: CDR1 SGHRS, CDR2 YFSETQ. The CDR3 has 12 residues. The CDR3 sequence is CATRGSGNTIYF. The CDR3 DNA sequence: TGCGCCACCCGAGGGTCTGGAAACACCATATATTTT.

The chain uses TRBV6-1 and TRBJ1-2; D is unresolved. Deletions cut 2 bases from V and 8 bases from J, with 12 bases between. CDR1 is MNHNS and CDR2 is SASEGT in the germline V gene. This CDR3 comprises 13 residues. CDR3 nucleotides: TGTGCCAGCAGTGAAAGGCGGTTGGGGGGCTACACCTTC. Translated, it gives CASSERRLGGYTF.

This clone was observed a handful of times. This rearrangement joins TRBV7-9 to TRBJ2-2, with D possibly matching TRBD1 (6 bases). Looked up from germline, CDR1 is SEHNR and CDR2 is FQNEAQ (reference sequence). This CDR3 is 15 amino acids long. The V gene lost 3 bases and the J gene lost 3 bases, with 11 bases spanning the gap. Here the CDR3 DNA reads TGTGCCAGCAGCTTGCAGACAGGCTACACCGGGGAGCTGTTTTTT. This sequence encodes CASSLQTGYTGELFF.

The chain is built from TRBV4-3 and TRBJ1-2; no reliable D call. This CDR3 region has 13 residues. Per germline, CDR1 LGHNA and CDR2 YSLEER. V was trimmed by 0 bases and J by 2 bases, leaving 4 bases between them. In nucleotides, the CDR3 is TGCGCCAGCAGCCAAGAACAGAACTATGGCTACACCTTC. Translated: CASSQEQNYGYTF.

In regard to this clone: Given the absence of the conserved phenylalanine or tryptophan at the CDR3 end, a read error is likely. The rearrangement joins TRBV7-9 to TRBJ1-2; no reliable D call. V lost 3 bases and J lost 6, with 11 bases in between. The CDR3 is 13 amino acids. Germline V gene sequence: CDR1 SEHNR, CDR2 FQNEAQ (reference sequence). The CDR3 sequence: CASSLINRDGYTL. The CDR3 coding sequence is TGTGCCAGCAGCTTGATTAACAGAGATGGCTACACCCTC.

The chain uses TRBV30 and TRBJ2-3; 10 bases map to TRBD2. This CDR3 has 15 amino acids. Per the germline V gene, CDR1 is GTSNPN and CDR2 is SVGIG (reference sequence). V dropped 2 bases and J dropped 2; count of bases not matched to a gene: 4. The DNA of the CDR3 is TGTGCCTGGAGTAAACTAGCGGGGACCACAGATACGCAGTATTTT. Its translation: CAWSKLAGTTDTQYF.

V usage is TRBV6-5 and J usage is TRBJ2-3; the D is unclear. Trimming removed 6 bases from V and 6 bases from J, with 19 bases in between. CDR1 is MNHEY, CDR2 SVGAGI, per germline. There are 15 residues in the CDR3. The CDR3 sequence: CASSLVHSSADTQYF. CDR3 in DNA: TGTGCCAGCAGCCTTGTTCATTCGAGCGCCGATACGCAGTATTTT.

CDR3 DNA sequence: TGTGCCAGCAGTTCCCGCCAACTCAATGAAAAACTGTTTTTT. Its protein product is CASSSRQLNEKLFF. The gene calls are TRBV28 and TRBJ1-4; D call uncertain. V was clipped by 4 bases and J by 5 bases, with 11 bases between them. CDR3 size: 14 residues. CDR1 is MDHEN, CDR2 SYDVKM, per germline.

CDR3 coding DNA: TGTGCCAGCAGTTTGACAGGGGTCGGGGAGCTGTTTTTT. It is translated as CASSLTGVGELFF. This rearrangement joins TRBV7-9 to TRBJ2-2, with 8 nucleotides matching TRBD1. Germline V gives CDR1 SEHNR, CDR2 FQNEAQ (reference sequence). The junction had 4 bases not matched to a gene; V was cut back by 6 bases and J by 7 bases. The CDR3 is 13 residues long.

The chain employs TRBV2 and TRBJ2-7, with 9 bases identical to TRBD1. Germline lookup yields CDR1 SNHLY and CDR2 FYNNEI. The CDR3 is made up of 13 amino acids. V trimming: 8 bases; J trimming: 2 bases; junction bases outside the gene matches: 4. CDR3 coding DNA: TGTGCCAGCGACCGGGACAGGGCCTACGAGCAGTACTTC. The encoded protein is CASDRDRAYEQYF.

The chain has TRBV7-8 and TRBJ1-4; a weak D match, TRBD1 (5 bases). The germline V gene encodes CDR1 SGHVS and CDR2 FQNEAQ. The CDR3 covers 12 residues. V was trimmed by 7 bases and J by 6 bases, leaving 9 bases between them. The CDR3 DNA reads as TGTGCCAGCAAGGGGCTCGATGAAAAACTGTTTTTT. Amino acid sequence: CASKGLDEKLFF.

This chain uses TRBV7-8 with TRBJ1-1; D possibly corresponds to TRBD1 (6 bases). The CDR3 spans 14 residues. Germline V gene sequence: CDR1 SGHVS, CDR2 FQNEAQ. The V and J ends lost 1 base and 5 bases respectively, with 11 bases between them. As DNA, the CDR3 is TGTGCCAGCAGCTTAGAGCAGGGGCGGACTGAAGCTTTCTTT. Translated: CASSLEQGRTEAFF.

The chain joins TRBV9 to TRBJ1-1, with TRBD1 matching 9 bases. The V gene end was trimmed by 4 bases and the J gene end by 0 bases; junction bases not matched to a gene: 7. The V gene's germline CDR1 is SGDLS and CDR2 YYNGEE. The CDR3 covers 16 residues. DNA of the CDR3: TGTGCCAGCAGCCCCACCGGGACAGGGTTGAACACTGAAGCTTTCTTT. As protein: CASSPTGTGLNTEAFF.